This TCR beta chain was documented in a study of cytomegalovirus exposure and HLA in healthy donors. Study conclusions and caveats: Rarity characterized most TCR sequences, yet some public TCRs appeared in many donors. There were 150 to 200 TCR beta chains listed as cytomegalovirus-associated.

The CDR3 totals 15 residues. The V end was cut by 3 bases, the J end by 3 bases, with 13 bases between. The germline gives CDR1 MNHNS, CDR2 SASEGT. As to this clone: Its antigen is still unknown.

Profiled with immunoSEQ multiplex PCR; TCRdb holds only in-frame clones, not every one. The sample shows about 130,000 clones, about 88% of them seen only once. The J gene is TRBJ2-3, the V gene TRBV6-1, with a tentative D call TRBD1 (5 bases). This clonotype originated in a woman aged 18 to 35 in good health and CMV-seronegative. Sequences were obtained from PBMCs. The CDR3 protein is CASSDDRYTTDTQYF. CDR3 sequence (DNA): TGTGCCAGCAGTGACGACAGATATACTACAGATACGCAGTATTTT.